Listed below are T cell receptor beta chains from one sample, sequenced in a study of Ad26.COV2.S vaccination and SARS-CoV-2 variants. Sequencing was performed with immunoSEQ multiplex PCR; in TCRdb, only in-frame clones are kept and a portion is missing. The table includes 150,000 to 200,000 clones, roughly 87% detected once. The input for sequencing was peripheral blood, taken after recovery from COVID-19. The receptor set was obtained from a human donor who had recovered from COVID-19. Each CDR3 is given with its conserved first and last residue. Where a row states a size, it is once, few, many or the class of an expanded clone; other rows omit it.

clone_size | v_call | cdr3_aa
- | TRBV5-5 | CASTPNMEGPDTQYF
- | TRBV15 | CATSRDLSGYEQYF
- | TRBV25-1 | CASSEPHQETQYF
- | TRBV9 | CASSVGPTGANVLTF
once | TRBV7-6 | CASSAELAGAQETQYF
few | TRBV7-2 | CASSLVLAAGDSPLHF
- | TRBV6-6 | CASSSQGLGTEAFF
- | TRBV12-5 | CASGFTGAPGDTEAFF
once | TRBV5-1 | CASSFLEESYNEQFF
- | TRBV7-9 | CASSSGTENEKLFF
- | TRBV28 | CASRVQGPEKLFF
- | TRBV10-3 | CAISESGSNQPQHF
- | TRBV27 | CASSSWGTEAFF
- | TRBV5-1 | CAGSEGGGTYNEQFF
- | TRBV2 | CASSDGERGGGYTF
once | TRBV29-1 | CSLGREGDNEQFF
few | TRBV4-2 | CASSGTGDRSYEQYF
- | TRBV19 | CASSILAGGHTDTQYF
- | TRBV7-8 | CASSLGTGNGYTF
- | TRBV6-5 | CASLALHNEQFF
- | TRBV2 | CASNREVGNQPQHF
- | TRBV27 | CASSLVKGTGGPPYEQYF
- | TRBV5-1 | CASSLPGAMNTEAFF
- | TRBV6-1 | CASSEASWGLGETQYF
- | TRBV27 | CASSLDSLNYGYTF
- | TRBV14 | CASSQARGRTEQYF
- | TRBV9 | CASSAGSRETQYF
few | TRBV16 | CASSLGQGYNSPLHF
- | TRBV4-1 | CASSQPGQLNTEAFF
- | TRBV5-1 | CASRGGGTDTQYF
- | TRBV6-5 | CASSYQGAAGYTF
few | TRBV2 | CASRTGTSVNSYEQYF
- | TRBV21-1 | CASSTGDRGMDQPQHF
- | TRBV18 | CASSPPGKTQYF
- | TRBV5-8 | CASSLGQKNTGELFF
- | TRBV2 | CASSAGGPYEQYF
- | TRBV9 | CASSVGEGGALEQYF
- | TRBV11-1 | CASSFRDRGEKLFF
- | TRBV7-9 | CASSFREAKNIQYF
- | TRBV6-6 | CASSYGAGGNQPQHF
- | TRBV19 | CASSILGQGNQPQHF
- | TRBV28 | CASMSRTNTGELFF
- | TRBV6-5 | CASSSRASFPGELFF
- | TRBV9 | CASSGQDGYTF
- | TRBV7-2 | CASSFRTGTNYGYTF
- | TRBV4-1 | CASSLLWTSGGSAYEQYF
- | TRBV27 | CASSPAGKSYEQYF
once | TRBV7-9 | CAHRDQETQYF
- | TRBV19 | CASSVSGRADEQFF
- | TRBV28 | CASSREGQGISGNTIYF
- | TRBV11-1 | CASSFGLAGDNEQFF
- | TRBV3-1/TRBV3-2 | CASSPDPNQPQHF
- | TRBV6-2/TRBV6-3 | CASSYSVTYYEQYF
- | TRBV4-1 | CASSQGTPYEQYF
- | TRBV6-6 | CASSTGGVSGNTIYF
- | TRBV24-1 | CATSVAGLKETQYF
- | TRBV19 | CVLAGGPSSYNEQFF
- | TRBV19 | CASSLTGYTEAFF